This T cell receptor (beta chain) stems from a study of blood T cell repertoires in COVID-19 (dated by TCRdb to 2020 to 2021). About the full investigation: Samples covering the acute and convalescent phases of COVID-19 were provided by collaborators in the United States, Italy and Spain. The material from the prospective study consisted of cDNA or gDNA derived from T cells, B-cell-depleted T cells, or PBMCs. The dataset comprised deeply sampled blood TCRbeta repertoires from subjects exposed to, actively infected with, or recovered from COVID-19. The repertoires were released in a freely available public database meant as a resource for research on the immune response to SARS-CoV-2. Samples were obtained from the ongoing ImmuneRACE study (first 160 participants) and from over 1,000 subjects provided by 6 global collaborators. Nearly every sample came with metadata listing a de-identified subject ID, COVID-19 status, age in years and sex. Where available, HLA class I and class II types were obtained from metadata supplied by the sample provider rather than from assay-based typing. Study-level results and caveats: Clinical and demographic metadata were provided uncurated, with the amount varying by source and participant.

Enrolling through a virtual design, the prospective study's participants ranged in age from roughly 18 to 100 years and lived across more than 20 United States geographic areas. To assign participants to cohorts, the prospective study relied on clinical history that participants themselves reported in a screening survey and a study questionnaire. For ImmuneRACE Cohort 3, a participant was defined as recovered based on two consecutive negative NP/OP PCR tests, clearance by a healthcare professional, or resolution of symptoms. Each participant in the prospective study had whole blood, serum and a nasopharyngeal or oropharyngeal swab collected by mobile phlebotomists. Participants in the prospective study had the option to provide additional blood draws and questionnaires over a roughly 2-month period. Prospective study blood samples were shipped either frozen or at room temperature before DNA extraction.

V and J are trimmed by 6 bases and 2 bases, and the gene matches miss 3 bases of the junction. Spanning cysteine to phenylalanine, the CDR3 consists of 13 amino acids. Left in the record is the CDR3 DNA by itself, 39 bases read in frame from the first base. The immunoSEQ Assay, a bias-controlled multiplex PCR, was used to amplify TCRbeta CDR3 regions from genomic DNA. As for the authors' bioinformatics: Within the assay, amplification of reference gene primers was used to estimate how many nucleated cells each sample contained. To quantify the absolute abundance of each unique TCRbeta CDR3 rearrangement, sequence reads were collapsed and filtered. For each sample, productive Simpson clonality was calculated by taking the square root of Simpson's diversity index across productive rearrangements. TCRdb re-hosts the immuneACCESS table, in-frame sequences only. Its copies lack some clones; in the studies checked, an unresolved V gene accounts for under half of them, and the cause for the rest is not known. That table supplies the V and J calls and clone size; D and trimming were determined from the DNA. The sample contains 250,000 to 400,000 clones, roughly 90% of them found a single time. The top ten clones comprise roughly 2.5% of the sample.

Concerning this clone: The target of this receptor is not known. No base quality information exists; no much larger clone differs at one position.

The specimen sequenced was PBMCs or T cells enriched from blood (not recorded which). The rearranged segments are TRBV12-3 or TRBV12-4 and TRBJ2-7, with TRBD1 matching 8 junction bases. The origin of this receptor is a man aged 55-75 years who had recovered from COVID-19. The CDR3 here reads CASRLGQAYEQYF. The nucleotide sequence reads as follows: TGTGCCAGCAGGCTGGGACAGGCCTACGAGCAGTACTTC.